Described below is a single T cell receptor (beta chain) sequence and its context. Antigen specificity is unknown. This sample is drawn from a study of CD8 T cells in ankylosing spondylitis. Study-wide results and caveats: There was reportedly significant enrichment of clones that were disease-linked in matched ankylosing spondylitis synovial fluid. Several highly homologous variants made up a TCR beta motif that seemed to typify ankylosing spondylitis blood.

The authors made TCR beta libraries by quantitative 5'-RACE with molecular barcodes. One entry per CDR3 protein results from TCRdb running MiXCR on the 5' RACE reads. This sample has more than 650,000 distinct CDR3 sequences, with around 11% found just once. V gave up 2 bases and J gave up 8 bases; unmatched junction bases: 4. CDR1 is KGHDR, CDR2 SFDVKD, per germline. The length of the CDR3 is 16 residues. What was sequenced was blood, either unsorted or a sorted T cell fraction (not recorded which). V is TRBV24-1 and J is TRBJ2-1, with 14 bases that match TRBD2. This sequence was found in a male donor with ankylosing spondylitis. The CDR3 DNA reads TGTGCCACCAGTGATTGGACTAGCGGGAGGAAAGATGAGCAGTTCTTC. It codes for CATSDWTSGRKDEQFF.